These T cell receptor beta chains were read from a single sample in a study of metastatic and nonmetastatic thyroid tumors. With MiXCR, TCRdb reprocessed the PCR reads. The sample has 15,000 to 20,000 clones, about a third seen once. Sequencing was done on a sample of tumor tissue. The receptor set was obtained from a female donor with papillary thyroid cancer or a benign thyroid nodule (not recorded which). Some clones in this sample may be carry-over from other donors' samples. Both conserved end residues are part of each CDR3. D genes are given only for firm matches. Clone size is shown for a subset of rows, as once, few, many or a class of expanded clone.

v_gene: TRBV6-1
abundance: .
len: 14
d_gene: TRBD1
j_gene: TRBJ2-3
CDR3aa: CASSLGGAKDTQYF
CDR3nt: TGTGCCAGCAGTCTAGGGGGCGCGAAAGATACGCAGTATTTT

v_gene: TRBV7-2
abundance: .
len: 15
d_gene: .
j_gene: TRBJ2-7
CDR3aa: CASSGPPTPSYEQYF
CDR3nt: TGTGCCAGCAGCGGACCTCCAACCCCCTCCTACGAGCAGTACTTC

v_gene: TRBV11-2
abundance: .
len: 17
d_gene: .
j_gene: TRBJ2-2
CDR3aa: CASSLVVWGLEAGELFF
CDR3nt: TGTGCCAGCAGCTTAGTGGTCTGGGGGCTCGAAGCCGGGGAGCTGTTTTTT

v_gene: TRBV11-3
abundance: .
len: 12
d_gene: .
j_gene: TRBJ2-7
CDR3aa: CASSLASYEQYF
CDR3nt: TGTGCCAGCAGCTTAGCATCCTACGAGCAGTACTTC

v_gene: TRBV6-1
abundance: .
len: 15
d_gene: .
j_gene: TRBJ1-3
CDR3aa: CSSIPGQSPGNTIYF
CDR3nt: TGTTCCAGCATTCCCGGACAAAGCCCTGGAAACACCATATATTTT

v_gene: TRBV25-1
abundance: .
len: 14
d_gene: .
j_gene: TRBJ2-2
CDR3aa: CASSDREDTGELFF
CDR3nt: TGTGCCAGCTCCGACAGGGAGGACACCGGGGAGCTGTTTTTT

v_gene: TRBV20-1
abundance: .
len: 13
d_gene: TRBD1
j_gene: TRBJ1-2
CDR3aa: CSARDDRVYGYTF
CDR3nt: TGCAGTGCTAGAGATGACAGGGTTTATGGCTACACCTTC

v_gene: TRBV28
abundance: .
len: 12
d_gene: .
j_gene: TRBJ2-7
CDR3aa: CASSLRLGEKYF
CDR3nt: TGTGCCAGCAGTTTAAGGTTGGGCGAGAAGTACTTC

v_gene: TRBV6-1
abundance: .
len: 15
d_gene: TRBD1
j_gene: TRBJ1-6
CDR3aa: CASISGRGIGSPLHF
CDR3nt: TGTGCCAGCATTTCAGGCAGGGGGATTGGATCACCCCTCCACTTT

v_gene: TRBV19
abundance: .
len: 16
d_gene: TRBD2
j_gene: TRBJ2-3
CDR3aa: CASSITLAGSTDTQYF
CDR3nt: TGTGCCAGTAGTATAACCCTAGCGGGATCCACAGATACGCAGTATTTT

v_gene: TRBV6-1
abundance: many
len: 15
d_gene: .
j_gene: TRBJ1-1
CDR3aa: CASSEVVAMNTEAFF
CDR3nt: TGTGCCAGCAGTGAAGTCGTAGCTATGAACACTGAAGCTTTCTTC

v_gene: TRBV2
abundance: .
len: 15
d_gene: TRBD1
j_gene: TRBJ2-6
CDR3aa: CASGGTVSGANVLTF
CDR3nt: TGTGCCAGCGGTGGGACAGTCTCTGGGGCCAACGTCCTGACTTTC

v_gene: TRBV29-1
abundance: many
len: 13
d_gene: .
j_gene: TRBJ1-1
CDR3aa: CSVEGGDTTEAFF
CDR3nt: TGCAGCGTTGAAGGGGGGGATACCACTGAAGCTTTCTTT

v_gene: TRBV7-8
abundance: .
len: 13
d_gene: .
j_gene: TRBJ2-3
CDR3aa: CASSLNRVDTQYF
CDR3nt: TGTGCCAGCAGCTTAAATCGAGTAGATACGCAGTATTTT

v_gene: TRBV14
abundance: many
len: 19
d_gene: TRBD2
j_gene: TRBJ2-1
CDR3aa: CASSQARLAGARSYNEQFF
CDR3nt: TGTGCCAGCAGCCAAGCTCGACTAGCGGGAGCTCGGTCCTACAATGAGCAGTTCTTC

v_gene: TRBV6-9
abundance: few
len: 14
d_gene: .
j_gene: TRBJ1-5
CDR3aa: CASSYGSGNQPQHF
CDR3nt: TGTGCCAGCAGTTATGGGTCTGGGAATCAGCCCCAGCATTTT

v_gene: TRBV28
abundance: few
len: 16
d_gene: TRBD2
j_gene: TRBJ2-7
CDR3aa: CASSPNLGGGRHEQYF
CDR3nt: TGTGCCAGCAGCCCAAATCTAGGCGGCGGGAGGCACGAGCAGTACTTC

v_gene: TRBV11-2
abundance: .
len: 17
d_gene: TRBD1
j_gene: TRBJ1-5
CDR3aa: CASSPGTGAFRNQPQHF
CDR3nt: TGTGCCAGCAGCCCCGGGACAGGGGCGTTTCGCAATCAGCCCCAGCATTTT

v_gene: TRBV9
abundance: few
len: 12
d_gene: .
j_gene: TRBJ2-1
CDR3aa: CASSPYNSEQFF
CDR3nt: TGTGCCAGCAGCCCATATAATTCGGAGCAGTTCTTC

v_gene: TRBV6-5
abundance: .
len: 15
d_gene: TRBD1
j_gene: TRBJ2-2
CDR3aa: CASIRRTGLSGELFF
CDR3nt: TGTGCCAGCATTAGGAGGACAGGGCTCTCCGGGGAGCTGTTTTTT

v_gene: TRBV20-1
abundance: .
len: 13
d_gene: TRBD1
j_gene: TRBJ1-2
CDR3aa: CSASSTGQGTQTF
CDR3nt: TGCAGTGCTAGCTCGACGGGACAGGGAACCCAGACCTTC

v_gene: TRBV12-3/TRBV12-4
abundance: few
len: 15
d_gene: .
j_gene: TRBJ2-2
CDR3aa: CASSLAGHLAGELFF
CDR3nt: TGTGCCAGCAGTTTAGCGGGACACTTAGCCGGGGAGCTGTTTTTT

v_gene: TRBV2
abundance: .
len: 15
d_gene: .
j_gene: TRBJ2-2
CDR3aa: CASRVGLGETGELFF
CDR3nt: TGTGCCAGCAGGGTGGGACTGGGTGAAACCGGGGAGCTGTTTTTT

v_gene: TRBV11-2
abundance: .
len: 17
d_gene: .
j_gene: TRBJ1-3
CDR3aa: CASSLGSLGISGNTIYF
CDR3nt: TGTGCCAGCAGCTTAGGGAGTCTAGGGATCTCTGGGAACACCATATATTTT

v_gene: TRBV27
abundance: .
len: 14
d_gene: .
j_gene: TRBJ2-7
CDR3aa: CASSLQGRLYEQYF
CDR3nt: TGTGCCAGCAGTTTACAGGGGAGATTGTACGAGCAGTACTTC

v_gene: TRBV11-1
abundance: once
len: 16
d_gene: TRBD2
j_gene: TRBJ2-3
CDR3aa: CASSYGLAGGTDTQYF
CDR3nt: TGTGCCAGCAGCTACGGACTAGCGGGAGGCACAGATACGCAGTATTTT

v_gene: TRBV7-9
abundance: once
len: 14
d_gene: .
j_gene: TRBJ2-2
CDR3aa: CASSFYSYTGELFF
CDR3nt: TGTGCCAGCAGCTTTTATAGCTACACCGGGGAGCTGTTTTTT

v_gene: TRBV12-3/TRBV12-4
abundance: medium-sized
len: 14
d_gene: TRBD1
j_gene: TRBJ2-7
CDR3aa: CASSLFDRAQEQYF
CDR3nt: TGTGCCAGCAGTTTATTCGACAGGGCCCAAGAGCAGTACTTC

v_gene: TRBV6-1
abundance: few
len: 15
d_gene: TRBD1
j_gene: TRBJ1-5
CDR3aa: CASSSGQTSNQPQHF
CDR3nt: TGTGCCAGCAGTTCGGGACAGACTAGCAATCAGCCCCAGCATTTT

v_gene: TRBV6-2/TRBV6-3
abundance: .
len: 11
d_gene: .
j_gene: TRBJ2-7
CDR3aa: CASSTLAGQYF
CDR3nt: TGTGCCAGCAGTACCTTGGCCGGGCAGTACTTC

v_gene: TRBV5-6
abundance: once
len: 13
d_gene: .
j_gene: TRBJ2-7
CDR3aa: CASSLGHYYEQYF
CDR3nt: TGTGCCAGCAGCTTAGGACATTACTACGAGCAGTACTTC

v_gene: TRBV6-2/TRBV6-3
abundance: .
len: 16
d_gene: TRBD2
j_gene: TRBJ2-2
CDR3aa: CASSYSRTSVTGELFF
CDR3nt: TGTGCCAGCAGTTACTCGAGGACTAGCGTCACCGGGGAGCTGTTTTTT

v_gene: TRBV10-1
abundance: many
len: 13
d_gene: TRBD1
j_gene: TRBJ2-5
CDR3aa: CASKSDRGETQYF
CDR3nt: TGCGCCAGCAAATCGGACAGGGGGGAGACCCAGTACTTC

v_gene: TRBV5-1
abundance: medium-sized
len: 14
d_gene: TRBD1
j_gene: TRBJ2-5
CDR3aa: CASSLRQGQETQYF
CDR3nt: TGCGCCAGCAGCCTGAGACAGGGGCAAGAGACCCAGTACTTC

v_gene: TRBV20-1
abundance: once
len: 15
d_gene: TRBD2
j_gene: TRBJ2-3
CDR3aa: CSASGLAGNTDTQYF
CDR3nt: TGCAGTGCTAGCGGACTAGCGGGGAACACAGATACGCAGTATTTT

v_gene: TRBV20-1
abundance: .
len: 14
d_gene: .
j_gene: TRBJ2-7
CDR3aa: CSASYHGSGLEQYF
CDR3nt: TGCAGTGCTAGCTACCATGGCAGCGGGCTCGAGCAGTACTTC

v_gene: TRBV2
abundance: many
len: 16
d_gene: TRBD2
j_gene: TRBJ2-5
CDR3aa: CASRSRWLSGGETQYF
CDR3nt: TGTGCCAGCAGATCTCGCTGGCTCAGCGGGGGAGAGACCCAGTACTTC

v_gene: TRBV9
abundance: .
len: 15
d_gene: TRBD1
j_gene: TRBJ2-3
CDR3aa: CASSVGGTGTDTQYF
CDR3nt: TGTGCCAGCAGCGTAGGAGGGACAGGGACAGATACGCAGTATTTT

v_gene: TRBV11-3
abundance: many
len: 12
d_gene: .
j_gene: TRBJ1-1
CDR3aa: CASSLLNTEAFF
CDR3nt: TGTGCCAGCAGCCTCCTGAACACTGAAGCTTTCTTT

v_gene: TRBV6-1
abundance: few
len: 15
d_gene: TRBD1
j_gene: TRBJ2-2
CDR3aa: CASSSGQGNTGELFF
CDR3nt: TGTGCCAGCAGTTCGGGACAGGGTAACACCGGGGAGCTGTTTTTT